A single TCR beta chain is shown here with its context. Its target is unknown. Time point specified: week 11, during vaccination. The study gave 300 ug of mutant IDH1 20-mer peptide per vaccine dose, with topical imiquimod. The method was immunoSEQ multiplex PCR; TCRdb's version includes in-frame clones alone and lacks a portion of them. This table holds 110,000 or so clones, roughly 88% found once. Germline lookup yields CDR1 MDHEN and CDR2 SYDVKM. V was trimmed by 7 bases and J by 1 base, leaving 11 bases between them. The length of the CDR3 is 14 residues. This record comes from a study of a mutant IDH1 vaccine in newly diagnosed glioma. Study-wide background: Patients in the study were vaccinated eight times, receiving shots in weeks 1, 3, 5, 7, 11, 15, 19 and 23. Initiation of the vaccine course occurred 4-6 weeks after radiotherapy alone, or alongside temozolomide cycles. Previous treatment comprised radiotherapy, temozolomide, or both, mostly both.

The gene calls are TRBV28 and TRBJ1-5, with unresolved D. The specimen was PBMCs, collected from a glioma patient whose treatment included an IDH1 peptide vaccine. The sequence was obtained from a woman in her forties or fifties with glioma. The CDR3 loop reads CASKTPSSNQPQHF. As DNA, the CDR3 is TGTGCCAGCAAAACCCCCTCCAGCAATCAGCCCCAGCATTTT. The full variable domain, with the rest looked up from reference TRBV28 and TRBJ1-5, is DVKVTQSSRYLVKRTGEKVFLECVQDMDHENMFWYRQDPGLGLRLIYFSYDVKMKEKGDIPEGYSVSREKKERFSLILESASTNQTSMYLCASKTPSSNQPQHFGDGTRLSIL.